This T cell receptor (beta chain) is drawn from a study of beta chain features in type 1 diabetes. Overall study: When patients were set against healthy donors, age, gender and cell yields were similar. Study-level points and caveats: In all four CD4+ subsets, TCRB CDR3 length was significantly, moderately reduced in type 1 diabetes.

A note on this clone: As yet, its antigen is unknown. This CDR3 is also generated by other DNA sequences in the sample.

V shed 3 bases, J shed 6 bases, and the junction held 1 base outside the gene matches. Germline assignment: CDR1 KGHSH and CDR2 LQKENI. The CDR3 runs 14 residues. Expressed TCRB transcripts were sequenced, since all the RNA that had been isolated was reverse transcribed. Some clones are missing from TCRdb's copy, which holds only in-frame ones; the method was immunoSEQ multiplex PCR. The table records 130,000 to 150,000 clones, approximately 13% of them present only once. The sample taken for sequencing was central memory CD4+ T cells from blood. The sequence was collected from a man in his late teens or twenties with type 1 diabetes. The chain joins TRBV18 to TRBJ2-1; 11 bases fit TRBD1. The CDR3, as DNA: TGTGCCAGCTCACCCGGGACAGGGGGCAATGAGCAGTTCTTC. It translates to CASSPGTGGNEQFF.